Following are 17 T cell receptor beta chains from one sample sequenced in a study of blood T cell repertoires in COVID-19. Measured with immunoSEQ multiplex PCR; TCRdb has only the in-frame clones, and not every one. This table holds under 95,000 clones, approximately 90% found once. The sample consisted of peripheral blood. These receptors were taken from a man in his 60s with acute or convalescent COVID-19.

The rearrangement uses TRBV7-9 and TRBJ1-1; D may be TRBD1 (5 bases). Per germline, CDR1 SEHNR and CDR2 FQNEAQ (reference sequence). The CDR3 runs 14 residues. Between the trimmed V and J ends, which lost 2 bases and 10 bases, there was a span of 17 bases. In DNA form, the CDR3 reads TGTGCCAGCAGCTTATCCCAGGGTCCTCAGGTAGCTTTCTTT. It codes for CASSLSQGPQVAFF.

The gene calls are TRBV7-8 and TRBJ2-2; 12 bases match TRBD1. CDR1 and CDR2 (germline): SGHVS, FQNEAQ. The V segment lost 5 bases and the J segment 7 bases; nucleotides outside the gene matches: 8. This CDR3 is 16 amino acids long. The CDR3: CASSPRDRGLGGELFF. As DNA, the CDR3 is TGTGCCAGCAGCCCAAGGGACAGGGGGCTTGGCGGGGAGCTGTTTTTT.

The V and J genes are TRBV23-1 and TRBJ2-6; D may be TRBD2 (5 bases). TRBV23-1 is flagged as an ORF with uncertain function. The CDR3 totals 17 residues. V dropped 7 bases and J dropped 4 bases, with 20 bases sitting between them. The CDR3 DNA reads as TGCGCCAGCATTCGCGGAGGATGCTCGTCGGGGGCCAACGTCCTGACTTTC. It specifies CASIRGGCSSGANVLTF.

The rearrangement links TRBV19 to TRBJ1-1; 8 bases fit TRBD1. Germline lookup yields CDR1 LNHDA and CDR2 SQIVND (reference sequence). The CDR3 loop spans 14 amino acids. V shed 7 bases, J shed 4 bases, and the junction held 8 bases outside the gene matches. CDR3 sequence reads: CASNPRQGLTEAFF. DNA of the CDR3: TGTGCCAGTAACCCCCGACAGGGGCTCACTGAAGCTTTCTTT.

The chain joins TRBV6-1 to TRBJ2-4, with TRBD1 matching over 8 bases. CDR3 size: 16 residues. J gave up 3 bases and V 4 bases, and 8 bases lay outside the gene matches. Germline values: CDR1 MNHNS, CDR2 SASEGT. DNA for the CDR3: TGTGCCAGCAGTGGCCAGGGGGCGTGGGGCAAAAACATTCAGTACTTC. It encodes CASSGQGAWGKNIQYF.

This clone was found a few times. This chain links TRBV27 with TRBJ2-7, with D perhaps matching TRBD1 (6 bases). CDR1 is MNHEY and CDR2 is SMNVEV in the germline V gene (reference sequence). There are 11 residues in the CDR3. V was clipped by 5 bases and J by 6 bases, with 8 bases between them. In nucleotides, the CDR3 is TGTGCCAGCAGTAGGGGGTCCGAGCAGTACTTC. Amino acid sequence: CASSRGSEQYF.

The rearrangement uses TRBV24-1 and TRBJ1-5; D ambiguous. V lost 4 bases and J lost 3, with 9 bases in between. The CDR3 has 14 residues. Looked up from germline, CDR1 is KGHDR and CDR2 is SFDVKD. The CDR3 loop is CATSDRGNNQPQHF. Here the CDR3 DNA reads TGTGCCACCAGTGACCGAGGGAACAATCAGCCCCAGCATTTT.

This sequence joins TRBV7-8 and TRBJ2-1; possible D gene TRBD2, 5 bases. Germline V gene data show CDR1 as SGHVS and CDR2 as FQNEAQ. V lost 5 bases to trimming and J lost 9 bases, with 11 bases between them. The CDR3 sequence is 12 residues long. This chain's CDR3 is CASSLQRTEQFF. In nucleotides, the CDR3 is TGTGCCAGCAGCCTACAGCGGACTGAGCAGTTCTTC.

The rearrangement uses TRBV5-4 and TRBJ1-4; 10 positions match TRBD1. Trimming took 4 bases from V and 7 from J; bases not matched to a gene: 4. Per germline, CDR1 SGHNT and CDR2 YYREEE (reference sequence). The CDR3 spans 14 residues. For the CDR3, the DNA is TGTGCCAGCAGCCAGGACAGGGGGTTTGAAAAACTGTTTTTT. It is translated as CASSQDRGFEKLFF.

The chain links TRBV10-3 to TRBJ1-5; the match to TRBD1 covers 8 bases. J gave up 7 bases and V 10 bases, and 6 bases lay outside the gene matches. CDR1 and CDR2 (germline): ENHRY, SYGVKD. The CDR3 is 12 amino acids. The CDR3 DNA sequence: TGTGCCACCGGGACAGGAAGCCAGCCCCAGCATTTT. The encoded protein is CATGTGSQPQHF.

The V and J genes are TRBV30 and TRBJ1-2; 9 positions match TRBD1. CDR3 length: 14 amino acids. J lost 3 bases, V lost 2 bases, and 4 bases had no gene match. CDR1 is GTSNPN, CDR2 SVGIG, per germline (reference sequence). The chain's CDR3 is CAWSRDRADYGYTF. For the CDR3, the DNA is TGTGCCTGGAGTAGGGACAGGGCAGACTATGGCTACACCTTC. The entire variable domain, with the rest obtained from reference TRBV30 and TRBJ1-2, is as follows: SQTIHQWPATLVQPVGSPLSLECTVEGTSNPNLYWYRQAAGRGLQLLFYSVGIGQISSEVPQNLSASRPQDRQFILSSKKLLLSDSGFYLCAWSRDRADYGYTFGSGTRLTVV.

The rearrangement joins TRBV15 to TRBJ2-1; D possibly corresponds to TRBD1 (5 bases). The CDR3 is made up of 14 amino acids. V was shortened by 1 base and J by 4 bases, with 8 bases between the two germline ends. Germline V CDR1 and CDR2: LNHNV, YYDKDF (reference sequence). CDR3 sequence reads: CATSRGRQYNEQFF. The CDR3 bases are TGTGCCACCAGCAGAGGTAGACAGTACAATGAGCAGTTCTTC.

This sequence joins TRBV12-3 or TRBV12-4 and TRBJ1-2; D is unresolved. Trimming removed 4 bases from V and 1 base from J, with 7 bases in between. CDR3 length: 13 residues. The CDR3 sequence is CASSSGFNYGYTF. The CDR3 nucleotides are TGTGCCAGCAGTTCAGGATTTAACTATGGCTACACCTTC.

The CDR3 loop reads CASGFYPLSGGGGHNSPLHF. The DNA for the CDR3 is TGTGCTAGTGGTTTTTATCCGTTATCAGGAGGGGGCGGGCATAATTCACCCCTCCACTTT. The J gene is TRBJ1-6, the V gene TRBV12-5; TRBD1 agrees at 7 bases. The V segment lost 3 bases and the J segment 5 bases; nucleotides outside the gene matches: 19. There are 20 residues in the CDR3. Germline V lookup: CDR1 LGHNT, CDR2 FRNRAP.

CDR3 protein: CASSRRTGTNTEAFF. DNA for the CDR3: TGTGCCAGTAGTCGACGGACAGGAACGAACACTGAAGCTTTCTTT. The V call is TRBV19, the J call TRBJ1-1, with TRBD1 matching over 7 bases. Germline V gene data show CDR1 as LNHDA and CDR2 as SQIVND (reference sequence). V lost 5 bases to trimming and J lost 1 base; unmatched junction nucleotides: 7. There are 15 residues in the CDR3.

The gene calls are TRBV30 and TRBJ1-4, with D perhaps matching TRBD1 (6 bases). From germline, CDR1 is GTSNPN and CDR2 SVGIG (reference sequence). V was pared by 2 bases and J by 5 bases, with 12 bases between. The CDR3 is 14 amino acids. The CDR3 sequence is CAWSPTGKNEKLFF. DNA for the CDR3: TGTGCCTGGAGTCCTACAGGGAAGAATGAAAAACTGTTTTTT.

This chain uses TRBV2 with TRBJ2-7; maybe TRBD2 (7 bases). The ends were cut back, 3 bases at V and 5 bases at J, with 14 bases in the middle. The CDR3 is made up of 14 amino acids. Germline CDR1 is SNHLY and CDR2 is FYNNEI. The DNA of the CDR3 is TGTGCCAGCAGTGATCGGGGGGCAAGAGACGAGCAGTACTTC. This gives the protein CASSDRGARDEQYF.